The next 6 T cell receptor beta chains were all read from a single sample in a study of beta chain features in type 1 diabetes. Findings and limits, study-wide: All four CD4+ subsets from Type 1 diabetes patients carried moderately but significantly shorter TCRB CDR3s.

What was sequenced were expressed TCRB transcripts, since all of the isolated RNA had been reverse transcribed. Sequenced by immunoSEQ multiplex PCR; TCRdb stores in-frame clones only, minus some. Seen here are roughly 230,000 clones, 11% observed once, and the top ten hold about 0.018%. Their cognate antigens are unknown. Sequences were obtained from naive CD4+ T cells from blood. These receptors all stem from a man aged 25 to 45 with type 1 diabetes.

This clone was seen a few times. The chain uses TRBV6-5 and TRBJ2-2; no clear D. Germline V lookup: CDR1 MNHEY, CDR2 SVGAGI. The CDR3 runs to 14 residues. V was trimmed by 2 bases and J by 7 bases, leaving 11 bases between them. The CDR3 here is CASSYQNYGGELFF. The CDR3 DNA follows: TGTGCCAGCAGTTACCAAAACTATGGCGGGGAGCTGTTTTTT.

This clone was counted only a few times. The chain recombines TRBV7-2 with TRBJ1-4, with no clear D. The CDR3 is made up of 14 amino acids. Trimming took off 4 bases at V and 7 bases at J, with 13 bases between the two ends. In germline, CDR1 is SGHTA, CDR2 FQGNSA. This CDR3 reads CASSSRTTGEKLFF. The DNA of the CDR3 is TGTGCCAGCAGCTCCAGGACTACTGGTGAAAAACTGTTTTTT.

J is TRBJ1-1 and V is TRBV28; no firm D call. Trimming left V 11 bases short and J 1 base short, with 14 bases between. This CDR3 contains 13 residues. Germline assignment: CDR1 MDHEN and CDR2 SYDVKM. Here the CDR3 DNA reads TGTGCCTCTGCGGGCCGCCCGAACACTGAAGCTTTCTTT. Its translation is CASAGRPNTEAFF.

The chain has TRBV5-1 and TRBJ2-6; the match to TRBD2 covers 7 bases. The germline gives CDR1 SGHRS, CDR2 YFSETQ. The CDR3 sequence is 18 residues long. The V segment lost 2 bases and the J segment 0 bases; nucleotides outside the gene matches: 8. CDR3 protein: CASSFSGSGASGANVLTF. The DNA of the CDR3 is TGCGCCAGCAGCTTCAGTGGGAGCGGGGCCTCTGGGGCCAACGTCCTGACTTTC.

The V call is TRBV29-1, the J call TRBJ1-4; D is undetermined. Germline V CDR1 and CDR2: SQVTM, ANQGSEA. V lost 3 bases, J lost 10 bases, and 15 bases lay in between. The CDR3 sequence is 13 residues long. Here the CDR3 reads CSVEIFTDGKLFF. In DNA form, the CDR3 reads TGCAGCGTTGAGATTTTTACAGACGGAAAACTGTTTTTT. Drawing the rest from reference TRBV29-1 and TRBJ1-4, the complete variable domain is SAVISQKPSRDICQRGTSLTIQCQVDSQVTMMFWYRQQPGQSLTLIATANQGSEATYESGFVIDKFPISRPNLTFSTLTVSNMSPEDSSIYLCSVEIFTDGKLFFGSGTQLSVL.

This sequence joins TRBV5-1 and TRBJ2-7; 7 nucleotides match TRBD2. This CDR3 has 14 residues. CDR1 SGHRS and CDR2 YFSETQ come from the germline V gene. In DNA form, the CDR3 reads TGCGACTTGCAGCTAGCGGTGGTATCCTACGAGCAGTACTTC. This sequence encodes CDLQLAVVSYEQYF.